This T cell receptor beta chain originates from a study of blood T cell repertoires in COVID-19. The wider study: There were acute and convalescent COVID-19 samples, and they came from the United States, Italy and Spain. T cells, B-cell-depleted T cells, or PBMCs provided the cDNA or gDNA that served as material.

The authors' processing: Nucleated cell counts were estimated from reference gene primer amplification. Libraries were prepared by immunoSEQ multiplex PCR; TCRdb keeps only in-frame clonotypes and omits some of them. From that table come the V and J calls and clone size; the DNA was used to work out D and trimming. The top ten hold about 12% of the sample, which has about 100,000 clones, around four fifths seen once. The germline gives CDR1 SNHLY, CDR2 FYNNEI. The CDR3 consists of 15 residues. V lost 8 bases, J lost 4 bases, and 11 bases stayed unmatched. This chain links TRBV2 with TRBJ1-1; 9 bases align to TRBD1. The receptor was derived from a woman in her sixties or seventies with acute or convalescent COVID-19. Material: peripheral blood. The CDR3 here is CASSGQGRAGTEAFF. In nucleotides, the CDR3 is TGTGCCAGCTCGGGACAGGGACGCGCTGGCACTGAAGCTTTCTTT.